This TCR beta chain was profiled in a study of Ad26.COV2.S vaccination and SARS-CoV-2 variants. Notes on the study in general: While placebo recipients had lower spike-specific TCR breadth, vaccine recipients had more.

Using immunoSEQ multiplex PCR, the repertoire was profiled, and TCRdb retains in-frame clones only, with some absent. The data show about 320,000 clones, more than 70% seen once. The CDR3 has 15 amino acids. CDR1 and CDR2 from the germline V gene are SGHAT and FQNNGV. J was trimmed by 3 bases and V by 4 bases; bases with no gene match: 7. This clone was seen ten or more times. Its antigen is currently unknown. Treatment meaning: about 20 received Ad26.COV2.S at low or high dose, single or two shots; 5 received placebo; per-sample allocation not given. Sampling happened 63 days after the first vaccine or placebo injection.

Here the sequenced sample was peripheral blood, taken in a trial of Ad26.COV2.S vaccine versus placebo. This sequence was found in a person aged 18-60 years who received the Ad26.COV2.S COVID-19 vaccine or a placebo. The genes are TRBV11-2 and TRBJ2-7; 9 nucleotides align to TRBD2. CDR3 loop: CASSWERRGGYEQYF. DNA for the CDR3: TGTGCCAGCAGCTGGGAAAGGCGGGGGGGCTACGAGCAGTACTTC.